The 24 T cell receptor beta chains presented below share a single source sample, sequenced in a study of cytomegalovirus exposure and HLA in healthy donors (dated by TCRdb to the late 2010s). The library was obtained by the immunoSEQ multiplex PCR assay. A mixture of 60 forward primers for TCR Vbeta segments and 13 reverse primers for TCR Jbeta segments was used in the multiplex PCR. TCRdb limited this immuneACCESS table to in-frame rearrangements with V and J called. A share of clones is missing; checked studies link under half to unresolved V genes, and the rest is unexplained. In all, the sample holds 150,000 or so clones, and over 75% of those were seen once. Clones ranked in the top ten supply approximately 6.3% of the sample. Sequencing was done on a sample of PBMCs. The receptors here all came from a middle-aged man in good health and CMV-seropositive.

The chain is built from TRBV29-1 and TRBJ2-3, with 10 positions matching TRBD2. Germline V gives CDR1 SQVTM, CDR2 ANQGSEA. The V segment lost 4 bases and the J segment 0 bases; nucleotides outside the gene matches: 4. The CDR3 consists of 15 residues. The CDR3 region has the DNA TGCAGCGTTGGAAGGACTAGCGGTAGCACAGATACGCAGTATTTT. This codes for CSVGRTSGSTDTQYF.

The rearrangement links TRBV5-6 to TRBJ2-3; 11 bases map to TRBD2. Germline CDR1 reads SGHDT; CDR2 reads YYEEEE. CDR3 length equals 14 residues. Trimming took 4 bases from V and 3 from J; bases not matched to a gene: 1. This chain's CDR3 is CASSRLAGTDTQYF. The CDR3, as DNA: TGTGCCAGCAGCCGACTAGCGGGGACAGATACGCAGTATTTT.

The chain combines TRBV28 with TRBJ2-2, with TRBD1 identical over 8 bases. V was pared by 9 bases and J by 4 bases, with 4 bases of the junction left unmatched. The CDR3 contains 13 residues. CDR1 and CDR2 (germline): MDHEN, SYDVKM. The CDR3 region has the DNA TGTGCCAGTAAGACAGGGGTCACCGGGGAGCTGTTTTTT. Translation gives CASKTGVTGELFF.

The rearrangement joins TRBV9 to TRBJ2-7, with D possibly matching TRBD1 (6 bases). This CDR3 is built from 15 residues. Trimming took 4 bases from V and 4 from J, leaving 18 bases between them. Germline V gene sequence: CDR1 SGDLS, CDR2 YYNGEE. The CDR3 region has the DNA TGTGCCAGCAGCTCCCTAGGGGACACCAGTTACGAGCAGTACTTC. Amino acids: CASSSLGDTSYEQYF.

The chain recombines TRBV28 with TRBJ2-4, with D possibly being TRBD1 (6 bases). Germline V gives CDR1 MDHEN, CDR2 SYDVKM. Trimming pared 5 bases from V and 2 bases from J, leaving 13 bases between. This CDR3 is 15 amino acids long. This CDR3 is CASSPGQTSKNIQYF. CDR3 in DNA: TGTGCCAGCAGTCCGGGACAAACTTCCAAAAACATTCAGTACTTC.

The J gene is TRBJ2-7, the V gene TRBV28; unclear D gene. The CDR3 extends over 10 amino acids. Germline CDR1 MDHEN, CDR2 SYDVKM. The ends were cut back, 6 bases at V and 4 bases at J, with 4 bases in the middle. The CDR3 protein is CASSRYEQYF. DNA for the CDR3: TGTGCCAGCAGCCGGTACGAGCAGTACTTC.

This clone has more than one count but fewer than ten. The rearrangement links TRBV7-2 to TRBJ2-1; 9 bases are shared with TRBD2. CDR3 length: 16 residues. Germline V gene data show CDR1 as SGHTA and CDR2 as FQGNSA. With V trimmed by 6 bases and J by 0 bases, 6 bases remained unmatched. The CDR3 coding sequence is TGTGCCAGCAGTCCTGATAGCGGGAGCTCCTACAATGAGCAGTTCTTC. This sequence encodes CASSPDSGSSYNEQFF.

V is TRBV7-6 and J is TRBJ2-1, with 13 bases lining up with TRBD2. Per germline, CDR1 SGHVS and CDR2 FNYEAQ. V lost 5 bases, J lost 6 bases, and 13 bases stayed unmatched. The length of the CDR3 is 18 residues. CDR3 coding DNA: TGTGCCAGCAGCGGGACTAGCGGGAATTTCCATAAAACCAATGAGCAGTTCTTC. Translated, it gives CASSGTSGNFHKTNEQFF.

This chain uses TRBV25-1 with TRBJ2-2, with D tentatively TRBD2 (5 bases). Germline loops: CDR1 MGHDK, CDR2 SYGVNS. This CDR3 is 16 amino acids long. The V end lost 2 bases, the J end lost 0 bases, and 10 bases lay between the germline ends. The CDR3 DNA reads as TGTGCCAGCAGTGAAGTAAGCGGAGCGAACACCGGGGAGCTGTTTTTT. Translated: CASSEVSGANTGELFF. Full variable domain (outside the CDR3, taken from reference TRBV25-1 and TRBJ2-2): EADIYQTPRYLVIGTGKKITLECSQTMGHDKMYWYQQDPGMELHLIHYSYGVNSTEKGDLSSESTVSRIRTEHFPLTLESARPSHTSQYLCASSEVSGANTGELFFGEGSRLTVL.

This clone was recorded once. V gene TRBV5-1 combines with J gene TRBJ2-2, with a possible D match to TRBD1 (6 bases). CDR3 length: 16 residues. The V gene lost 3 bases and the J gene lost 0 bases, with 12 bases spanning the gap. CDR1 and CDR2 (germline): SGHRS, YFSETQ. CDR3 residues: CASSSTDRSNTGELFF. The DNA for the CDR3 is TGCGCCAGCAGCTCAACCGACAGGTCGAACACCGGGGAGCTGTTTTTT.

The chain's CDR3 is CASSLGRGRADEQYF. In DNA form, the CDR3 reads TGCGCCAGCAGCTTGGGTAGGGGGCGCGCTGACGAGCAGTACTTC. This chain links TRBV5-1 with TRBJ2-5, with 7 bases matching TRBD1. TRBJ2-7 matches the DNA end more closely, so the J call is doubtful. CDR3 length equals 15 residues. The germline gives CDR1 SGHRS, CDR2 YFSETQ.

The J gene is TRBJ2-1, the V gene TRBV4-1; 12 nucleotides line up with TRBD2. The V gene end was trimmed by 0 bases and the J gene end by 8 bases; junction bases not matched to a gene: 5. There are 16 residues in the CDR3. From germline, CDR1 is MGHRA and CDR2 YSYEKL. The CDR3 reads CASSQERTSGKDEQFF. Here the CDR3 DNA reads TGCGCCAGCAGCCAAGAACGGACTAGCGGGAAGGATGAGCAGTTCTTC.

This clone was recorded a few times. The genes are TRBV10-3 and TRBJ2-7, with a possible D match to TRBD2 (6 bases). This CDR3 region has 14 residues. Germline V gene data show CDR1 as ENHRY and CDR2 as SYGVKD. V shed 10 bases and J shed 4 bases, with 20 bases lying between them. The CDR3 coding sequence is TGTGCCACCAACTCACCGGGACTCTCTTACGAGCAGTACTTC. It codes for CATNSPGLSYEQYF.

The chain joins TRBV5-4 to TRBJ1-2; D is uncertain. The V and J ends lost 2 bases and 3 bases respectively, with 8 bases between them. Germline V gene sequence: CDR1 SGHNT, CDR2 YYREEE (reference sequence). This CDR3 region has 13 residues. The CDR3 DNA reads TGTGCCAGCAGCTTCAATAGTGACTATGGCTACACCTTC. Encoded protein: CASSFNSDYGYTF.

This clone has only one observation. The chain joins TRBV21-1 to TRBJ2-3; TRBD2 was called by the table and not checked on the DNA. TRBV21-1 is noted as a pseudogene. CDR3 size: 18 residues. CDR3 protein: CANATIHRREGCTDTQYF. The CDR3 coding sequence is TGTGCCAACGCCACCATCCACAGGCGGGAGGGTTGCACAGATACGCAGTATTTT.

This clone occurred a few times. The rearrangement links TRBV14 to TRBJ2-7; D possibly corresponds to TRBD1 (5 bases). CDR3 length: 12 amino acids. Germline CDR1 is SGHDN and CDR2 is FVKESK. The germline V and J ends were trimmed by 2 bases and 6 bases, with 8 bases remaining between them. DNA of the CDR3: TGTGCCAGCAGCCAACAGGGCCCCGAGCAGTACTTC. Amino acids: CASSQQGPEQYF.

This clone has just one count. The chain combines TRBV2 with TRBJ2-5; 7 bases map to TRBD1. The J call may be faulty, since TRBJ2-7 better matches the DNA end. This CDR3 is built from 14 residues. CDR1 SNHLY and CDR2 FYNNEI come from the germline V gene. The CDR3: CASSGRAGGYEQYF. For the CDR3, the DNA is TGTGCCAGCAGCGGACGAGCAGGGGGTTACGAGCAGTACTTC.

This CDR3 reads CASSPPSRGPSTDTQYF. CDR3 coding DNA: TGTGCCAGCAGCCCTCCCTCCCGCGGGCCTTCCACAGATACGCAGTATTTT. The chain links TRBV11-3 to TRBJ2-3; D may be TRBD2 (5 bases). V was trimmed by 5 bases and J by 2 bases, leaving 20 bases between them. The CDR3 is 17 amino acids. The germline V gene encodes CDR1 SGHNT and CDR2 YENEEA.

This sequence joins TRBV2 and TRBJ2-1, with TRBD2 identical over 13 bases. Germline CDR1 SNHLY, CDR2 FYNNEI. V was pared by 6 bases and J by 2 bases, with 1 base of the junction left unmatched. The CDR3 runs to 15 residues. The CDR3 protein is CASRLAGGTYNEQFF. CDR3 coding DNA: TGTGCCAGCAGACTAGCGGGAGGGACCTACAATGAGCAGTTCTTC.

J is TRBJ1-5 and V is TRBV5-1; TRBD1 is a possible D gene (5 bases). CDR3 length: 15 residues. The V gene's germline CDR1 is SGHRS and CDR2 YFSETQ. Trimming removed 4 bases at V and 6 bases at J, with 17 bases between. In nucleotides, the CDR3 is TGCGCCAGCAGCCCGGAGGGGCAGGGCATTCAGCCCCAGCATTTT. It specifies CASSPEGQGIQPQHF.

The genes are TRBV11-2 and TRBJ2-5; TRBD1 aligns across 9 bases. The CDR3 runs 13 residues. Unmatched junction bases numbered 4, after V lost 5 bases and J lost 6 bases. Germline CDR1 is SGHAT and CDR2 is FQNNGV. The chain's CDR3 is CASSLTGGKTQYF. As DNA, the CDR3 is TGTGCCAGCAGCCTTACAGGGGGCAAGACCCAGTACTTC.

V is TRBV5-6 and J is TRBJ1-5; TRBD1 matches 9 bases. CDR3 size: 15 residues. Germline V CDR1 and CDR2: SGHDT, YYEEEE. V shed 4 bases, J shed 5 bases, and the junction held 7 bases outside the gene matches. CDR3 sequence reads: CASSLTGTGHQPQHF. The CDR3 bases are TGTGCCAGCAGCCTTACCGGGACAGGGCATCAGCCCCAGCATTTT.

This chain joins TRBV11-3 and TRBJ2-5; D may be TRBD2 (5 bases). Trimming took 5 bases from V and 1 from J, leaving 11 bases between them. The V gene's germline CDR1 is SGHNT and CDR2 YENEEA. The CDR3 is made up of 14 amino acids. The CDR3 loop is CASSPRGIQETQYF. CDR3 DNA: TGTGCCAGCAGCCCCCGGGGTATCCAAGAGACCCAGTACTTC.

The genes are TRBV29-1 and TRBJ2-3, with a tentative D call TRBD1 (5 bases). The CDR3 contains 15 residues. V shed 3 bases and J shed 0 bases, with 13 bases lying between them. Germline lookup yields CDR1 SQVTM and CDR2 ANQGSEA. CDR3 amino acids: CSVDAQGSSTDTQYF. CDR3 bases: TGCAGCGTTGATGCCCAGGGTTCTAGCACAGATACGCAGTATTTT.